This T cell receptor (beta chain) emerged from a study of shared clonotypes between healthy human individuals. Only in-frame clones appear in the TCRdb table, and some are missing; sequencing was by immunoSEQ multiplex PCR. The sample records some 2.4 million clones, over 85% being singletons. CDR1 and CDR2 from the germline V gene are MDHEN and SYDVKM. V was trimmed by 6 bases and J by 5 bases, leaving 10 bases between them. This CDR3 contains 12 residues. The TCR comes from a man in his late teens or twenties in good health. Some clones in this sample may be carry-over from other donors' samples. What was sequenced was naive CD4+ T cells from PBMCs. Subset denoted: CD45RA+ positively selected. The V gene is TRBV28, the J gene TRBJ2-5; D gene unclear. As DNA, the CDR3 is TGTGCCAGCAGCCTGAAACGGGAGACCCAGTACTTC. Residues: CASSLKRETQYF.